Listed below are T cell receptor beta chains from one sample, sequenced in a study of T cell responses to AZD1222 COVID-19 vaccine. Libraries were prepared by immunoSEQ multiplex PCR; TCRdb keeps only in-frame clonotypes and omits some of them. The repertoire holds over 65,000 clones, with roughly nine tenths as singletons. Specimen: peripheral blood, collected on day 0 of AZD1222 vaccination. These receptor sequences come from an adult in good health. Each CDR3 is given with its conserved first and last residue.

v_call: TRBV4-2
j_call: TRBJ1-4
cdr3_aa: CASSQGGGLFF

v_call: TRBV6-2/TRBV6-3
j_call: TRBJ2-1
cdr3_aa: CASSYWGDYNEQFF

v_call: TRBV19
j_call: TRBJ2-7
cdr3_aa: CASSIDRGNEQYF

v_call: TRBV7-9
j_call: TRBJ2-7
cdr3_aa: CASSFRDRGVYEQYF

v_call: TRBV7-8
j_call: TRBJ2-3
cdr3_aa: CASSPRTSGGKDTQYF

v_call: TRBV6-5
j_call: TRBJ1-1
cdr3_aa: CASSYGGGGTEAFF

v_call: TRBV30
j_call: TRBJ1-5
cdr3_aa: CAWSVSGHQPQHF

v_call: TRBV5-1
j_call: TRBJ1-2
cdr3_aa: CASSLGDRQGYTF

v_call: TRBV28
j_call: TRBJ1-5
cdr3_aa: CASSSGQGYNQPQHF

v_call: TRBV7-9
j_call: TRBJ1-1
cdr3_aa: CASSLVRDTEAFF

v_call: TRBV10-2
j_call: TRBJ1-1
cdr3_aa: CASRRGGGENTEAFF

v_call: TRBV19
j_call: TRBJ1-3
cdr3_aa: CASSILGGSSGNTIYF